Below are 8 T cell receptor beta chains sequenced from a single sample in a study of tumor-infiltrating lymphocytes in localized non-small cell lung cancer. Some clones are missing from TCRdb's copy, which holds only in-frame ones; the method was immunoSEQ multiplex PCR. The table shows about 23,000 clones, with just under 75% occurring only once. Specimen: lung tumor tissue. These receptors were obtained from a human donor with non-small cell lung cancer.

V usage is TRBV10-2 and J usage is TRBJ2-7; D remains ambiguous. The V gene lost 10 bases and the J gene lost 3 bases, with 19 bases spanning the gap. The CDR3 extends over 14 amino acids. Germline V gives CDR1 WSHSY, CDR2 SAAADI. CDR3 sequence reads: CATHLGAKGYEQYF. The CDR3 coding sequence is TGCGCCACGCACCTCGGAGCAAAAGGCTACGAGCAGTACTTC.

The chain couples TRBV21-1 to TRBJ1-2; TRBD1 reflects the table's D call only, with no check against the DNA. TRBV21-1 is marked as a pseudogene. The CDR3 consists of 15 residues. The CDR3 here is CASSKRSRQPYGYTF. CDR3 DNA: TGTGCCAGCAGCAAACGGTCTCGACAGCCCTATGGCTACACCTTC.

This chain links TRBV18 with TRBJ1-5, with 8 bases matching TRBD1. The CDR3 contains 14 residues. Germline loops: CDR1 KGHSH, CDR2 LQKENI. V was clipped by 6 bases and J by 7 bases; unmatched bases: 8. CDR3 loop: CASSKQGDGQPQHF. The CDR3 nucleotides read TGTGCCAGCTCCAAACAGGGGGACGGCCAGCCCCAGCATTTT.

There are a few counts of this clone. The chain combines TRBV2 with TRBJ1-2, with D hard to call. The germline CDR1 and CDR2 sequences are SNHLY and FYNNEI. Deletions cut 5 bases from V and 4 bases from J, with 11 bases between. The CDR3 spans 13 residues. The CDR3 spells CASSREGGYGYTF. DNA of the CDR3: TGTGCCAGCAGTCGGGAAGGAGGCTATGGCTACACCTTC. Filled out from reference TRBV2 and TRBJ1-2, the complete variable domain reads EPEVTQTPSHQVTQMGQEVILRCVPISNHLYFYWYRQILGQKVEFLVSFYNNEISEKSEIFDDQFSVERPDGSNFTLKIRSTKLEDSAMYFCASSREGGYGYTFGSGTRLTVV.

The chain employs TRBV10-3 and TRBJ1-6; D is possibly TRBD1 (6 bases). V dropped 10 bases and J dropped 7 bases, with 17 bases sitting between them. The CDR3 is 14 residues long. Germline V gene sequence: CDR1 ENHRY, CDR2 SYGVKD. The CDR3 reads CATKQGPGNSPLHF. The CDR3 DNA sequence: TGTGCCACAAAACAGGGCCCGGGAAATTCACCCCTCCACTTT.

The chain has TRBV6-5 and TRBJ1-1; maybe TRBD1 (5 bases). This CDR3 is built from 15 residues. The V end lost 0 bases, the J end lost 3 bases, and 11 bases lay between the germline ends. CDR1 is MNHEY, CDR2 SVGAGI, per germline. As DNA, the CDR3 is TGTGCCAGCAGTTACTCGATTGGGGGGTACACTGAAGCTTTCTTT. Its protein is CASSYSIGGYTEAFF.

This clone is deemed medium-sized. The chain joins TRBV19 to TRBJ2-1, with 10 bases fitting TRBD2. The germline gives CDR1 LNHDA, CDR2 SQIVND (reference sequence). The CDR3 has 17 amino acids. The V and J ends lost 5 bases and 4 bases, in that order; junction bases with no gene match: 11. CDR3 nucleotide sequence: TGTGCCAGTAGTCCTCACAGCGGGGGGGCATATTACAATGAGCAGTTCTTC. Residues: CASSPHSGGAYYNEQFF.

The sample holds a few counts of this clone. The V and J genes are TRBV5-1 and TRBJ2-1; D gene uncertain. Per the germline V gene, CDR1 is SGHRS and CDR2 is YFSETQ. The CDR3 covers 13 residues. Trimming took 0 bases from V and 7 from J, leaving 8 bases between them. The CDR3 nucleotides are TGCGCCAGCAGCTTGGACTTTTTGAATGAGCAGTTCTTC. Translated: CASSLDFLNEQFF.